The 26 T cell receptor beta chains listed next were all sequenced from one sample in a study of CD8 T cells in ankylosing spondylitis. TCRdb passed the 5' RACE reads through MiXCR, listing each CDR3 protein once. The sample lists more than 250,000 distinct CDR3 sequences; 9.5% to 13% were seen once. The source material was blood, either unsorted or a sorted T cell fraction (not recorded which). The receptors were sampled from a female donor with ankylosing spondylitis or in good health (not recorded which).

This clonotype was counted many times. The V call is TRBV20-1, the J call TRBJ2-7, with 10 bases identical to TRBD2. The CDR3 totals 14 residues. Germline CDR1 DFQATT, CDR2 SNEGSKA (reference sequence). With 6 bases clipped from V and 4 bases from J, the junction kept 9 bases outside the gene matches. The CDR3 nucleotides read TGCAGTGCATCTCTAGCGGGAGTTGGGTACGAGCAGTACTTC. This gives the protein CSASLAGVGYEQYF.

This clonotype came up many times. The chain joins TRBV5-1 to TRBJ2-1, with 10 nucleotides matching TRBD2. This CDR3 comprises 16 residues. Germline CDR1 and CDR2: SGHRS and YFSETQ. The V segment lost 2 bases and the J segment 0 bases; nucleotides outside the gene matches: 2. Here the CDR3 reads CASSFQRGGSYNEQFF. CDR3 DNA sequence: TGCGCCAGCAGCTTCCAGCGGGGGGGCTCCTACAATGAGCAGTTCTTC.

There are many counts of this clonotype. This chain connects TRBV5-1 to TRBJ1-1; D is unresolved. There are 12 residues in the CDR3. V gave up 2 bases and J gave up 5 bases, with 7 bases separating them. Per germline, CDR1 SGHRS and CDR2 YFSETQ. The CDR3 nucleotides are TGCGCCAGCAGCTTACCGGGGACTGAAGCTTTCTTT. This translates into CASSLPGTEAFF.

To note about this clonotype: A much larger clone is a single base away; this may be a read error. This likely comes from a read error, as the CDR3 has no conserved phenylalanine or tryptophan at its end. CDR3 coding DNA: TGTGCCAGCAACCCCGGGACTGATTACAATGAGCAGTTCATC. Its protein product is CASNPGTDYNEQFI. The chain is built from TRBV5-8 and TRBJ2-1, with D possibly being TRBD2 (6 bases). The CDR3 consists of 14 residues. V lost 6 bases to trimming and J lost 4 bases, with 14 bases between them. CDR1 and CDR2 (germline): SGHTS, YDEGEE.

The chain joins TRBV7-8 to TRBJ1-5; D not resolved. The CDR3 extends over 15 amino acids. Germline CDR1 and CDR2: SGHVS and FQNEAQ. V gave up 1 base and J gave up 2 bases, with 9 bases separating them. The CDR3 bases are TGTGCCAGCAGCTTAGGTGGGATGCGCAATCAGCCCCAGCATTTT. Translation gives CASSLGGMRNQPQHF.

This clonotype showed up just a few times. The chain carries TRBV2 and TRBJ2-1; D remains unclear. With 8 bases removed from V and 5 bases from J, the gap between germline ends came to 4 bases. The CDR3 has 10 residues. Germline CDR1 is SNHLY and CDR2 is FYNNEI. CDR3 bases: TGTGCCAGCTATAACAATGAGCAGTTCTTC. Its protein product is CASYNNEQFF.

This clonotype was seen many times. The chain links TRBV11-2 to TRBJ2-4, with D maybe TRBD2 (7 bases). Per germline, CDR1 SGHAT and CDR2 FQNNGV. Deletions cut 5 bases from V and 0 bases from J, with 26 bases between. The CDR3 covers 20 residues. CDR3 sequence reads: CASSIRWGWGGDLAKNIQYF. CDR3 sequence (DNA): TGTGCCAGCAGCATTAGGTGGGGCTGGGGGGGCGACCTAGCCAAAAACATTCAGTACTTC.

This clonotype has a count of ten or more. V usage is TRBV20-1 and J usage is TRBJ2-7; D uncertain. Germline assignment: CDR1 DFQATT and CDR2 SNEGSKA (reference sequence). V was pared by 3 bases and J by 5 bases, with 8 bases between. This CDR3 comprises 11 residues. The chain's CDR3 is CSASLGNEQYF. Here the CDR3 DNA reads TGCAGTGCTAGCCTGGGGAACGAGCAGTACTTC.

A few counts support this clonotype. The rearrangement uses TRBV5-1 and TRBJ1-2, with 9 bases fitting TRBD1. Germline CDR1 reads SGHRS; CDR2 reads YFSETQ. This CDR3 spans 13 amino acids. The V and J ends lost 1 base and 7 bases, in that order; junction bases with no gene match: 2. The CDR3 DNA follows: TGCGCCAGCAGCTTGCGGGACAGGGTTGGCTACACCTTC. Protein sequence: CASSLRDRVGYTF.

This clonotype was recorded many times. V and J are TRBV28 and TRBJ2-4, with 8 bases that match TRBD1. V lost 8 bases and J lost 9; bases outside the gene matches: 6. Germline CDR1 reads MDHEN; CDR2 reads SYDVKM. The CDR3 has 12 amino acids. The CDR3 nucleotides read TGTGCCAGCGGCAGGGGGCCGAGCATTCAGTACTTC. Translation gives CASGRGPSIQYF. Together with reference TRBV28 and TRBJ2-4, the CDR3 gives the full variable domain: DVKVTQSSRYLVKRTGEKVFLECVQDMDHENMFWYRQDPGLGLRLIYFSYDVKMKEKGDIPEGYSVSREKKERFSLILESASTNQTSMYLCASGRGPSIQYFGAGTRLSVL.

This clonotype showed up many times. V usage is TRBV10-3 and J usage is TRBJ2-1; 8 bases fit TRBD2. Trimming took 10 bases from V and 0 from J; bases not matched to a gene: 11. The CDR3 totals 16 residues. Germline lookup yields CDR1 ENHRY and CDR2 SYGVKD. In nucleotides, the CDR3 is TGTGCCACTATAGCGGGAACCAGGAGCTCCTACAATGAGCAGTTCTTC. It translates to CATIAGTRSSYNEQFF.

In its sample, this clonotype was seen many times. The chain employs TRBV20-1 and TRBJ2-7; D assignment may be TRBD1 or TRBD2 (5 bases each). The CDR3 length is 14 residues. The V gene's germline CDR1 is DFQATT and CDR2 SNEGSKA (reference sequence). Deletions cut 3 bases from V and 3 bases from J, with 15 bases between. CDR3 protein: CSASSIGDLYEQYF. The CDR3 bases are TGCAGTGCTAGTTCGATCGGGGACCTCTACGAGCAGTACTTC.

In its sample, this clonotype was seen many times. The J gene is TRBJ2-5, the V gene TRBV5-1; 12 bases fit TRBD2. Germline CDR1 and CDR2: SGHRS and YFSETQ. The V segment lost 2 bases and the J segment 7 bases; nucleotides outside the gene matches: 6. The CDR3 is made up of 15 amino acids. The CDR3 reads CASSFRLAGAGTQYF. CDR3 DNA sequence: TGCGCCAGCAGCTTTAGACTAGCGGGAGCGGGGACCCAGTACTTC.

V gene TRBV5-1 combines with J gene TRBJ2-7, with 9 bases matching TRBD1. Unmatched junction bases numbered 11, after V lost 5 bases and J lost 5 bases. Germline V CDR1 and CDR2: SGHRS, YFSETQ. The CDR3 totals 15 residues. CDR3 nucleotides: TGCGCCAGCAGATCTCCCGGGACAGGGACCAACGAGCAGTACTTC. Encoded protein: CASRSPGTGTNEQYF.

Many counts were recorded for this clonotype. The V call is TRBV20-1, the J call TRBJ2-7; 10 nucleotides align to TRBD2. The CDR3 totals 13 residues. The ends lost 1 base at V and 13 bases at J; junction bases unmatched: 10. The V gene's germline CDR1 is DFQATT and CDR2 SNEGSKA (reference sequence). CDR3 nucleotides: TGCAGTGCTAGAGCGGCTAGCGGGGGACGCCAATACTTC. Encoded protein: CSARAASGGRQYF.

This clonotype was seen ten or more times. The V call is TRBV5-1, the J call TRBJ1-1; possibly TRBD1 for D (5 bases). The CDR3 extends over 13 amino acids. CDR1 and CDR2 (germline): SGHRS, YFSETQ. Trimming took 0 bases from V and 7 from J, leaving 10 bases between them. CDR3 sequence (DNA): TGCGCCAGCAGCTTGGGGGTTGGGGGTGAAGCTTTCTTT. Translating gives CASSLGVGGEAFF.

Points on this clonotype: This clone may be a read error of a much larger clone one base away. CDR3: CVWSAVRGRAYEQYF. The CDR3, as DNA: TGTGTCTGGAGCGCCGTAAGAGGAAGAGCCTACGAGCAGTACTTC. The gene calls are TRBV30 and TRBJ2-7; D ambiguous. CDR3 length: 15 residues. The germline V gene encodes CDR1 GTSNPN and CDR2 SVGIG (reference sequence).

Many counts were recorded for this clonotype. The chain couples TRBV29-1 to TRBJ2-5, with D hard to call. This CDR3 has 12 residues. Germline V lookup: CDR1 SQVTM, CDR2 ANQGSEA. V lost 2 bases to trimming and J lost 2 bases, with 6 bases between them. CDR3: CSVEQQQETQYF. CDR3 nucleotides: TGCAGCGTTGAACAACAACAAGAGACCCAGTACTTC.

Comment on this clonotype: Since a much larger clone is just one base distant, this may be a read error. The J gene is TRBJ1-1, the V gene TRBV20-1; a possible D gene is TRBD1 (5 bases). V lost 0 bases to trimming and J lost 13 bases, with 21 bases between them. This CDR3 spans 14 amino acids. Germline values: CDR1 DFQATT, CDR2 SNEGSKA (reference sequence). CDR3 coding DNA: TGCAGTGCTAGAGATCATCGGGGGGTCCCACCTGGTTTCTTT. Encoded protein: CSARDHRGVPPGFF.

The CDR3 nucleotides read TGTGCCAGCGGACCCTACGATAGCAATCAGCCCCAGCATTTT. It codes for CASGPYDSNQPQHF. The chain carries TRBV27 and TRBJ1-5, with no clear D. Trimming took 8 bases from V and 0 from J, leaving 11 bases between them. Germline CDR1 reads MNHEY; CDR2 reads SMNVEV (reference sequence). The length of the CDR3 is 14 residues.

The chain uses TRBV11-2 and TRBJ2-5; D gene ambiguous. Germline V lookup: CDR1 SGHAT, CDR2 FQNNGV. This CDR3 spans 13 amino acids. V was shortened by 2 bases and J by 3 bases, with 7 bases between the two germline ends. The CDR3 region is CASSLQRKETQYF. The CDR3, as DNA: TGTGCCAGCAGCTTACAACGGAAAGAGACCCAGTACTTC.

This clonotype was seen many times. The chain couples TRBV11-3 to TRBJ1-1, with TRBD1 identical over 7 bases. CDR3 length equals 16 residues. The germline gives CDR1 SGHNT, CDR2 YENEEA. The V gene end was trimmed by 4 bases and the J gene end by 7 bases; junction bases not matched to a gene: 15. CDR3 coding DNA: TGTGCCAGCAGCTGTAGGCCGACAGGGATTTGGGGTGAAGCTTTCTTT. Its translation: CASSCRPTGIWGEAFF.

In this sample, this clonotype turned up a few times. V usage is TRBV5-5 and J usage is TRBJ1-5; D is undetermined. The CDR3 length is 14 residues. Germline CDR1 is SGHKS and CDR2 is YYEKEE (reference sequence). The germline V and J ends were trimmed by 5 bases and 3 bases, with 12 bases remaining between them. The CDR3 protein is CASSYYTDNQPQHF. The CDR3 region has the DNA TGTGCCAGCAGTTACTACACAGACAATCAGCCCCAGCATTTT.

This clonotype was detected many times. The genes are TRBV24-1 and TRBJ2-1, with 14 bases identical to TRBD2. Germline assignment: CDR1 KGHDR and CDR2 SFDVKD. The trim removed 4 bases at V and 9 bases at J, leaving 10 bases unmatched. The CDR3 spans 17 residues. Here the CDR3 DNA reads TGTGCCACCAGTGAACCTAGGCCGGGACTAGCGGGGGCTGAGCAGTTCTTC. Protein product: CATSEPRPGLAGAEQFF.

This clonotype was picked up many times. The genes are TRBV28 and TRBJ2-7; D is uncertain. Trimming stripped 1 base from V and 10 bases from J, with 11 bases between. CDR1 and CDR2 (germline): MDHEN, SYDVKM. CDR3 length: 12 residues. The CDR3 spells CASSLLAVDQYF. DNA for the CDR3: TGTGCCAGCAGTTTATTGGCAGTCGATCAGTACTTC.

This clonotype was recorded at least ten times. The CDR3 sequence is CSARGLGEGNTIYF. The DNA for the CDR3 is TGCAGTGCTAGAGGATTGGGCGAAGGAAACACCATATATTTT. This chain links TRBV20-1 with TRBJ1-3; D not resolved. The CDR3 runs to 14 residues. Germline V CDR1 and CDR2: DFQATT, SNEGSKA (reference sequence). V lost 1 base and J lost 4, with 11 bases in between.